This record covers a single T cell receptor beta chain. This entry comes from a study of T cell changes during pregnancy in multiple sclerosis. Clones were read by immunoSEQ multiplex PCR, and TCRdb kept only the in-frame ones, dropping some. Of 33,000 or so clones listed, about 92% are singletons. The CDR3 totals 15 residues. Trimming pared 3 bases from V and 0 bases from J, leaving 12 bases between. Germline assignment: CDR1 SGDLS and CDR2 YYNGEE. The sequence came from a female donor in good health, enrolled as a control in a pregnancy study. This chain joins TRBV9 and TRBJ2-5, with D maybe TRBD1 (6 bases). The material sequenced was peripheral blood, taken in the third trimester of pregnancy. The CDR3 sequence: CASSGPTGNQETQYF. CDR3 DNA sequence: TGTGCCAGCAGCGGTCCCACAGGGAACCAAGAGACCCAGTACTTC.